This entry describes one TCR beta chain. Its antigen target is currently unknown. No base quality information exists; no much larger clone differs at one position. Library creation used the immunoSEQ multiplex PCR assay. For the multiplex PCR, a mixture combining 60 forward primers for TCR Vbeta segments and 13 reverse primers for TCR Jbeta segments was used. Amplification of the CDR3 region of rearranged TCR beta genes was performed with a multiplex PCR assay on genomic DNA. The Illumina HiSeq System was used to sequence the amplified TCR beta libraries as 87-base-pair reads. The original methods were these. A later analysis counted about 76 million unique TCR beta chains across the 550 to 700 repertoires, and about 10 million of these chains were shared by at least two donors. To remove PCR and sequencing errors, raw reads were error-corrected and collapsed into unique sequences using a nearest-neighbor algorithm that merged closely related sequences. CDR3 sequences were aligned to IMGT reference sequences to assign V, D and J gene segments. For a sequence to be retained, a match of at least six nucleotides was required to both a V gene segment and a J gene segment. A rearrangement counted as productive if the CDR3 had no stop codons and remained in frame with V and J, and every other rearrangement counted as non-productive. CDR3 was defined according to IMGT convention as the region running from the second conserved V-encoded cysteine to the conserved J-encoded phenylalanine. The earlier analysis of 500 to 750 of the donors excluded any sequence lacking an unambiguous match to a single V gene segment. In an earlier analysis of 587 of the donors, a V segment was called functional when productive rearrangements were above 56.7%, and segregating when the standard deviation between donors exceeded 5%. To diagnose cytomegalovirus status from the catalog of TCR beta chain sequences, a statistical classification framework was built. In a later analysis, V and J genes were assigned by comparing TCR nucleotide sequences against IMGT/GENE-DB human TR gene sequences. In a later analysis, CDR3 sequences and most-parsimonious VDJ recombination scenarios were assigned using the TCRdist pipeline. In a later analysis, each TCR beta chain was defined by its CDR3 amino acid sequence together with its V-gene family, and reads lacking a unique V-gene family were excluded. As a way to deal with suspected cross-contamination and a sequencing artifact, a later analysis dropped 500 to 700 nucleotide sequences that were highly shared and had low generation probability. In a later analysis, a clonal expansion index for each public chain was calculated from normalized within-repertoire ranks of inferred template counts. In a later analysis, generation probabilities were computed using a VDJ recombination model fitted to out-of-frame rearrangements, and the results were checked against IGoR. In a later analysis, hypergeometric tests were used to score TCR-TCR, TCR-HLA and TCR-CMV co-occurrence, with a repertoire-size bias correction applied to TCR pairs. In a later analysis, false discovery rates were estimated by permuting HLA or CMV assignments 20 times. In a later analysis, co-occurring TCRs were grouped using DBSCAN, and TCRdist sequence similarity was added for clustering within HLA-allele-positive subsets. For co-occurrence clustering, repertoires with fewer than 30,000 or more than 120,000 public chains were excluded, along with roughly 5 repertoires with anomalous nucleotide sharing. This is the immuneACCESS table as TCRdb keeps it, with only in-frame sequences that have V and J called. A part of the clones is gone; compared with another copy, unresolved V genes explain less than half, and the rest is unexplained. V and J calls and clone size are given by that table; D and trimming were obtained from the DNA. Across this sample there are roughly 160,000 clones, with more than 65% seen only once. The ten largest make up about 1.3% of the sample.

The data were obtained in a study of cytomegalovirus exposure and HLA in healthy donors (dated by TCRdb to the late 2010s). Regarding the research as a whole: According to an earlier analysis of around 600 of the donors, some 180 million T cells yielded some 120 million unique TCR beta sequences and around 280 Gb of sequence data. An early release that covered approximately 600 HLA-typed donors contained around 330 gigabases of sequencing data and tens of millions of unique TCR sequences. Of the 350 to 450 genotyped donors, less than 85% were placed in the genetic ancestry cluster associated with self-reported Caucasian donors. The study was designed to test whether signatures of past pathogen exposure could be identified by cataloging public T cell receptors. The study used immunosequencing to profile the T cell repertoires of several hundred subjects and linked those repertoires to cytomegalovirus serostatus. Along with the roughly 670-subject first cohort, a separate validation cohort of approximately 110 different subjects was used. To predict cytomegalovirus infection status, the study combined high-throughput TCR immunosequencing, statistical association of individual TCRs with disease status, and machine learning. To study patterns of TCR occurrence, a later analysis re-analyzed previously published TCR beta repertoires from around 670 donors and added high-resolution HLA genotyping. Rather than using new phenotypic data, the later analysis identified candidate immune exposures from TCR beta sequences and from how often those sequences occurred across donors. To decide whether each TCR beta V gene segment behaved as functional or pseudogenic, an earlier analysis of some 580 of the donors relied on high-throughput TCR beta sequencing. Donor age, sex, ethnicity and CMV serostatus were compiled alongside the repertoire data. In a later genetic analysis, genome-wide SNP genotypes for about 55% of the 666 donors were used, and that subset was treated as a discovery cohort. Every repertoire in the discovery cohort had been generated on one and the same sequencing platform. HLA typing covered class I and class II loci at four-digit resolution. The number of donors typed differed by locus, with about 620-630 for A, B, C, DRB1 and DQB1, 522 for DQA1, over 600 for DPA1, and 450 to 480 for DPB1. About five DR-DQ haplotypes were handled as single units for association and clustering, since linkage in the cohort was strong. Among 398 genotyped donors of the cohort, an average of around 250,000 unique TCR beta nucleotide sequences was sequenced per donor, of which roughly 18% were non-productive. Paper-wide results and their limitations: The earlier analysis of about 600 of the donors excluded 15 to 20 rarely observed V segments, including chromosome 9 orphons, because counts were too low. Because some donors lacked HLA typing at each locus, the association tests relied only on the typed subset. Cytomegalovirus status was reported to be diagnosed by the classifier with high specificity and sensitivity in both the original and validation cohorts. Across donors, most TCR sequences were observed very rarely, whereas some public TCRs were present in many individuals. The study listed 164 TCR beta chains as associated with cytomegalovirus. The only immune exposure information available for the cohort was CMV serostatus. Presence/absence analyses assumed roughly uniform sequencing depth across donors, an assumption that may not hold. A later analysis reported that several top co-occurrence clusters appeared linked to parvovirus B19, influenza, CMV and Epstein-Barr virus. Linkage disequilibrium might explain the correlated functional status among segregating V segments, but an unknown experimental factor could not be ruled out. Broadly in line with IMGT annotations, most TCR beta V segments showed up in productive rearrangements about 87% or about 30% of the time in an earlier analysis of around 550 of the donors. A further reported finding was that TCR beta sequences accurately predicted the HLA-A and HLA-B alleles for most subjects in the first cohort. In this cohort, only TCR beta chains were sequenced, and detectable features were limited by the absence of alpha or paired-chain data. A later analysis associated 16,951 TCR beta sequences with specific HLA alleles at a false discovery rate of 0.05. In a later analysis, most CMV-associated TCR beta chains were found to appear HLA-restricted, with HLA associations seemingly driven largely by CMV exposure. A cluster of highly shared sequence variants was judged likely to represent a technical artifact of the sequencing pipeline. According to a later genetic analysis, donors in an Asian-associated ancestry cluster had fewer N-insertions in productive TCRs than the approximately 650-donor mean. In a later genetic analysis, a missense DCLRE1C variant was associated with V-gene and J-gene trimming of TCR beta chains, and the association was replicated in an independent cohort. A later analysis found that HLA-associated TCR beta chains were more clonally expanded and had lower generation probabilities than equally common non-associated chains. When HLA alleles, especially DR and DQ, strongly co-occurred, TCR associations were difficult to assign to individual alleles. A later analysis found that TCR association rates varied across HLA loci, with DRB1 alleles showing the most associated TCRs and HLA-C alleles the fewest. Three of the identified cytomegalovirus-associated TCR beta chains were confirmed in vitro to be specific for cytomegalovirus antigens. It was suggested by the authors that the approach could potentially be generalized to other disease states and immunological phenotypes.

The cohort comprised fewer than 700 healthy bone marrow donors. Cohort members were all nominally healthy when sampled, although unrecorded immune exposures were likely present. The donor was CMV seronegative and belonged to the group of 352 seronegative cohort members. Each donor provided a peripheral blood sample, and peripheral blood mononuclear cells were used for TCR beta sequencing. The Qiagen DNeasy Blood Extraction Kit was used to extract genomic DNA from the blood cell samples. The sequencing sample was made of PBMCs. The sequence derives from a man younger than 40 in good health and CMV-seronegative.

CDR3 region: CAWSVSRSYEQYF. The DNA sequence reads TGTGCCTGGAGTGTAAGCCGCTCCTACGAGCAGTACTTC. The rearrangement joined TRBV30 to TRBJ2-5; the D gene assignment is ambiguous. The DNA end is more similar to TRBJ2-7, so the J call may be wrong. Inclusive of the bounding cysteine and phenylalanine, the CDR3 is 13 residues long. Left in the record is the CDR3 DNA by itself, 39 bases read in frame from the first base. Reading the germline V gene (reference sequence) gives CDR1 GTSNPN and CDR2 SVGIG.